Shown below are 26 T cell receptor beta chains from a single sample sequenced in a study of CD8+ T cells in alopecia areata. Treatment of the sample: oral pan-JAK inhibitor, 5-10 mg twice daily. RNA extraction and reverse transcription yielded cDNA as sequencing template. The table came from immunoSEQ multiplex PCR; TCRdb's copy has only in-frame clones and leaves some out. The repertoire includes approximately 210,000 clones, under 70% of them detected once, and 0.95% to 1.5% sits in the top ten. The sequenced sample was CD4+ T cells sorted from blood, obtained at approximately week 42, from a patient treated with tofacitinib. The origin of the receptors is a human donor with alopecia areata.

This chain uses TRBV11-2 with TRBJ2-5, with unresolved D. Deletions cut 1 base from V and 2 bases from J, with 11 bases between. Germline CDR1 SGHAT, CDR2 FQNNGV. The CDR3 contains 15 residues. The CDR3 DNA sequence: TGTGCCAGCAGCTTAGCGAGCCGTCCACAAGAGACCCAGTACTTC. It is translated as CASSLASRPQETQYF.

This chain links TRBV15 with TRBJ2-1; D not resolved. Germline lookup yields CDR1 LNHNV and CDR2 YYDKDF (reference sequence). Between the trimmed V and J ends, which lost 1 base and 6 bases, there was a span of 7 bases. This CDR3 is 13 amino acids long. The CDR3 sequence: CATSRGNPNEQFF. DNA for the CDR3: TGTGCCACCAGCAGAGGCAACCCCAATGAGCAGTTCTTC.

Notes on this clone: The same CDR3 also results from other DNA sequences found in this sample. The chain joins TRBV29-1 to TRBJ2-5; 10 nucleotides align to TRBD1. The CDR3 consists of 13 residues. The J segment lost 5 bases and the V segment lost 7 bases, leaving 7 bases of the junction unmatched. CDR1 is SQVTM and CDR2 is ANQGSEA in the germline V gene. CDR3 nucleotides: TGCAGCGCCCGACAGGGGGCTGGGGAGACCCAGTACTTC. Translation gives CSARQGAGETQYF.

V gene TRBV29-1 combines with J gene TRBJ1-2; D gene ambiguous. V was clipped by 5 bases and J by 8 bases, with 12 bases between them. This CDR3 has 11 amino acids. Germline assignment: CDR1 SQVTM and CDR2 ANQGSEA. CDR3 amino acids: CSVQVLGGYTF. The CDR3 bases are TGCAGCGTTCAAGTCCTCGGGGGCTACACCTTC.

This clone was found once. J is TRBJ2-7 and V is TRBV15, with 7 bases identical to TRBD1. This CDR3 has 14 amino acids. The V segment lost 1 base and the J segment 5 bases; nucleotides outside the gene matches: 5. From germline, CDR1 is LNHNV and CDR2 YYDKDF (reference sequence). CDR3 DNA sequence: TGTGCCACCAGCAGAGCTGACAGGGCGAACGAGCAGTACTTC. This encodes CATSRADRANEQYF.

V and J are TRBV4-3 and TRBJ2-7; no firm D call. Germline V gene sequence: CDR1 LGHNA, CDR2 YSLEER. The CDR3 has 16 residues. V lost 1 base and J 6 bases, leaving 19 bases between the germline ends. The CDR3 DNA reads as TGCGCCAGCAGCCAAGCGCTATTGGCCACCTCGGGCGAGCAGTACTTC. Encoded protein: CASSQALLATSGEQYF.

This chain links TRBV5-1 with TRBJ1-1; D gene uncertain. Trimming removed 4 bases from V and 4 bases from J, with 17 bases in between. The CDR3 has 15 residues. In germline, CDR1 is SGHRS, CDR2 YFSETQ. The CDR3 DNA reads TGCGCCAGCAGCGGCAACCTTGAACGGGGCACTGAAGCTTTCTTT. Its translation: CASSGNLERGTEAFF.

This chain links TRBV27 with TRBJ2-7; the D gene is possibly TRBD1 (6 bases). The germline gives CDR1 MNHEY, CDR2 SMNVEV (reference sequence). With 6 bases removed from V and 7 bases from J, the gap between germline ends came to 19 bases. CDR3 length: 14 residues. The CDR3 nucleotides read TGTGCCAGCAGGTTCAGGGGCTCGAGTGGAGAGCAGTACTTC. Amino acid sequence: CASRFRGSSGEQYF.

This clone was recorded a few times. The chain employs TRBV10-3 and TRBJ2-7; D not resolved. The germline V gene encodes CDR1 ENHRY and CDR2 SYGVKD. Trimming cost V 2 bases and J 6 bases, with 8 bases left between them. The CDR3 has 12 amino acids. The CDR3 DNA reads as TGTGCCATCAGTGAGCCCAGAACCGAGCAGTACTTC. Residues: CAISEPRTEQYF.

The rearrangement joins TRBV30 to TRBJ1-5; no definite D call. The CDR3 length is 13 residues. V was clipped by 0 bases and J by 1 base, with 4 bases between them. Germline lookup yields CDR1 GTSNPN and CDR2 SVGIG (reference sequence). CDR3 amino acids: CAWSVQSNQPQHF. The CDR3, as DNA: TGTGCCTGGAGTGTACAGAGCAATCAGCCCCAGCATTTT.

The V gene is TRBV19, the J gene TRBJ1-5; D may be TRBD1 (6 bases). The CDR3 consists of 17 residues. Trimming shortened V by 3 bases and J by 1 base, and 16 bases separated the two germline ends. Germline V CDR1 and CDR2: LNHDA, SQIVND (reference sequence). The CDR3 nucleotides are TGTGCCAGTAGTATGAATTGGGGGCGATCCAGCAATCAGCCCCAGCATTTT. It specifies CASSMNWGRSSNQPQHF.

This sequence joins TRBV7-3 and TRBJ2-1; perhaps D is TRBD1 or TRBD2 (5 bases each). The V end lost 8 bases, the J end lost 9 bases, and 14 bases lay between the germline ends. The CDR3 spans 12 residues. Germline values: CDR1 SGHTA, CDR2 FQGTGA. The DNA of the CDR3 is TGTGCCAGCGGGATGAGGGGCGGTGAGCAGTTCTTC. Translating it yields CASGMRGGEQFF. The full variable domain, with the rest looked up from reference TRBV7-3 and TRBJ2-1, is GAGVSQTPSNKVTEKGKYVELRCDPISGHTALYWYRQSLGQGPEFLIYFQGTGAADDSGLPNDRFFAVRPEGSVSTLKIQRTERGDSAVYLCASGMRGGEQFFGPGTRLTVL.

Written as DNA, the CDR3 is TGCAGCGCCGAATTACCCACAGATACGCAGTATTTT. This translates into CSAELPTDTQYF. The chain links TRBV29-1 to TRBJ2-3, with no clear D. The CDR3 is 12 amino acids. The V gene's germline CDR1 is SQVTM and CDR2 ANQGSEA. Trimming pared 7 bases from V and 2 bases from J, leaving 10 bases between.

In regard to this clone: One end of the junction does not line up with germline, which may come from a read error. This chain connects TRBV4-1 to TRBJ2-7; 9 bases map to TRBD1. The CDR3 has 12 amino acids. Germline V gene sequence: CDR1 MGHRA, CDR2 YSYEKL. The CDR3: CASSPQTGGILF. Written as DNA, the CDR3 is TGCGCCAGCAGCCCTCAAACAGGGGGCATCCTCTTC.

The chain employs TRBV4-3 and TRBJ1-2; 9 bases map to TRBD1. Trimming at V came to 2 bases and at J to 6 bases, leaving 7 bases not matched to a gene. Germline assignment: CDR1 LGHNA and CDR2 YSLEER. The CDR3 covers 15 residues. The CDR3 nucleotides read TGCGCCAGCAGCCAACCGGGACAGGGACCAGATGGCTACACCTTC. Residues: CASSQPGQGPDGYTF.

This rearrangement joins TRBV7-2 to TRBJ2-3, with D maybe TRBD2 (6 bases). Between the trimmed V and J ends, which lost 5 bases and 0 bases, there was a span of 12 bases. This CDR3 spans 15 amino acids. The germline V gene has CDR1 SGHTA and CDR2 FQGNSA. For the CDR3, the DNA is TGTGCCAGCAGCCTACTAGCAGCTAGCACAGATACGCAGTATTTT. It translates to CASSLLAASTDTQYF.

The gene calls are TRBV14 and TRBJ1-4; no clear D. Germline CDR1 SGHDN, CDR2 FVKESK. CDR3 size: 11 residues. Trimming took 2 bases from V and 12 from J, leaving 7 bases between them. CDR3 region: CASSQYNELFF. CDR3 sequence (DNA): TGTGCCAGCAGCCAATACAACGAACTGTTTTTT.

J is TRBJ1-3 and V is TRBV9; TRBD1 might be the D (5 bases). V was pared by 1 base and J by 2 bases, with 13 bases between. The CDR3 has 16 residues. Germline CDR1 is SGDLS and CDR2 is YYNGEE. CDR3 in DNA: TGTGCCAGCAGCGTAACCCCGGGAGGGGCTGGAAACACCATATATTTT. Translated: CASSVTPGGAGNTIYF. Full variable domain (rest looked up from reference TRBV9 and TRBJ1-3): DSGVTQTPKHLITATGQRVTLRCSPRSGDLSVYWYQQSLDQGLQFLIQYYNGEERAKGNILERFSAQQFPDLHSELNLSSLELGDSALYFCASSVTPGGAGNTIYFGEGSWLTVV.

The chain couples TRBV2 to TRBJ1-1, with no clear D. The CDR3 length is 13 residues. Trimming removed 7 bases at V and 4 bases at J, with 13 bases between. Germline values: CDR1 SNHLY, CDR2 FYNNEI. The CDR3 here is CASNRDVTTEAFF. In DNA form, the CDR3 reads TGTGCCAGCAATCGGGATGTGACCACTGAAGCTTTCTTT.

This chain connects TRBV30 to TRBJ1-2; D remains ambiguous. Germline lookup yields CDR1 GTSNPN and CDR2 SVGIG (reference sequence). The CDR3 loop spans 10 amino acids. The V gene lost 8 bases and the J gene lost 3 bases, with 7 bases spanning the gap. DNA for the CDR3: TGTGCCAGTTACTACTATGGCTACACCTTC. It encodes CASYYYGYTF.

The CDR3 loop is CASSQPGNQPQHF. CDR3 nucleotide sequence: TGTGCCAGCAGCCAACCAGGGAATCAGCCCCAGCATTTT. The chain couples TRBV2 to TRBJ1-5, with a tentative D call TRBD1 (5 bases). CDR1 SNHLY and CDR2 FYNNEI come from the germline V gene. The length of the CDR3 is 13 residues. Trimming took 6 bases from V and 4 from J, leaving 10 bases between them.

The chain uses TRBV2 and TRBJ1-2; D is perhaps TRBD1 (5 bases). The CDR3 extends over 13 amino acids. Trimming took 6 bases from V and 4 from J, leaving 12 bases between them. CDR1 and CDR2 from the germline V gene are SNHLY and FYNNEI. For the CDR3, the DNA is TGTGCCAGCAGGGCAGGGACCTTCTATGGCTACACCTTC. Its protein is CASRAGTFYGYTF.

The J gene is TRBJ1-4, the V gene TRBV19; D not certain. Trimming stripped 6 bases from V and 5 bases from J, with 7 bases between. The CDR3 consists of 12 residues. Germline V gives CDR1 LNHDA, CDR2 SQIVND (reference sequence). CDR3 amino acids: CASRLQNEKLFF. CDR3 DNA sequence: TGTGCCAGTAGACTTCAGAATGAAAAACTGTTTTTT.

The genes are TRBV10-3 and TRBJ1-1, with D tentatively TRBD1 (6 bases). The CDR3 sequence is 14 residues long. The V and J ends lost 7 bases and 3 bases respectively, with 15 bases between them. CDR1 is ENHRY and CDR2 is SYGVKD in the germline V gene. CDR3 DNA sequence: TGTGCCATCACCCAACAGGGTCGGGACACTGAAGCTTTCTTT. This sequence encodes CAITQQGRDTEAFF.

The gene calls are TRBV5-1 and TRBJ1-1; a possible D gene is TRBD1 (6 bases). The V gene's germline CDR1 is SGHRS and CDR2 YFSETQ. Deletions cut 1 base from V and 1 base from J, with 17 bases between. The length of the CDR3 is 17 residues. The CDR3 protein is CASSLRGSQEGNTEAFF. CDR3 sequence (DNA): TGCGCCAGCAGCTTGAGGGGGTCCCAGGAAGGGAACACTGAAGCTTTCTTT. Full variable domain (outside the CDR3, taken from reference TRBV5-1 and TRBJ1-1): KAGVTQTPRYLIKTRGQQVTLSCSPISGHRSVSWYQQTPGQGLQFLFEYFSETQRNKGNFPGRFSGRQFSNSRSEMNVSTLELGDSALYLCASSLRGSQEGNTEAFFGQGTRLTVV.

This clone has only a few counts. This chain uses TRBV19 with TRBJ2-2, with TRBD2 identical over 10 bases. The germline gives CDR1 LNHDA, CDR2 SQIVND (reference sequence). Unmatched junction bases numbered 5, after V lost 8 bases and J lost 5 bases. The CDR3 is made up of 14 amino acids. CDR3 sequence: CASSSGGGTGELFF. The CDR3 DNA is TGTGCCAGTTCTAGCGGGGGCGGGACCGGGGAGCTGTTTTTT.